These 28 T cell receptor beta chains came from one sample sequenced in a study of beta chain features in type 1 diabetes. Overall study results and limits: Type 1 diabetes patients showed a moderate but significant shortening of TCRB CDR3s in all four CD4+ subsets.

Antigen specificity for these receptors is unknown. cDNA synthesis used the whole RNA isolate, giving expressed TCRB sequences. TCRdb's copy holds only in-frame clones and misses some; the assay was immunoSEQ multiplex PCR. The table lists some 700,000 clones, 13% of them singletons. Sequencing was carried out using naive CD4+ T cells from blood. The receptors originated from a man aged 18 to 30 with type 1 diabetes.

The chain joins TRBV10-3 to TRBJ1-6; 9 bases fit TRBD1. V lost 6 bases, J lost 7 bases, and 4 bases stayed unmatched. This CDR3 region has 14 residues. Germline CDR1 is ENHRY and CDR2 is SYGVKD. The chain's CDR3 is CAISRDRENSPLHF. CDR3 bases: TGTGCCATCAGCCGGGACAGGGAGAATTCACCCCTCCACTTT.

The chain links TRBV6-5 to TRBJ2-2; the D gene is possibly TRBD1 (5 bases). The CDR3 runs to 14 residues. The V and J ends lost 8 bases and 0 bases respectively, with 10 bases between them. Germline V gene sequence: CDR1 MNHEY, CDR2 SVGAGI. As DNA, the CDR3 is TGTGCCAGCCGCCAGGGTACGAACACCGGGGAGCTGTTTTTT. It yields the protein CASRQGTNTGELFF.

A few counts support this clone. This sequence joins TRBV11-1 and TRBJ1-5; D unclear. The V end lost 0 bases, the J end lost 1 base, and 7 bases lay between the germline ends. This CDR3 spans 15 amino acids. CDR1 and CDR2 from the germline V gene are SGHAT and FQDESV (reference sequence). In nucleotides, the CDR3 is TGTGCCAGCAGCTTAGCGGGCGGCAGCAATCAGCCCCAGCATTTT. As protein: CASSLAGGSNQPQHF. Using reference TRBV11-1 and TRBJ1-5 for the parts outside the CDR3, the full variable domain is EAEVAQSPRYKITEKSQAVAFWCDPISGHATLYWYRQILGQGPELLVQFQDESVVDDSQLPKDRFSAERLKGVDSTLKIQPAELGDSAMYLCASSLAGGSNQPQHFGDGTRLSIL.

Only a few counts were recorded for this clone. The gene calls are TRBV7-6 and TRBJ2-3; D uncertain. The germline V and J ends were trimmed by 1 base and 5 bases, with 4 bases remaining between them. The germline CDR1 and CDR2 sequences are SGHVS and FNYEAQ. The CDR3 consists of 12 residues. As DNA, the CDR3 is TGTGCCAGCAGCTTAGTGGTAGATACGCAGTATTTT. It specifies CASSLVVDTQYF.

This sequence joins TRBV18 and TRBJ1-2, with TRBD1 as a possible D gene (5 bases). This CDR3 region has 11 residues. Germline lookup yields CDR1 KGHSH and CDR2 LQKENI. V lost 6 bases to trimming and J lost 7 bases, with 9 bases between them. The CDR3 sequence is CASSNGGGYTF. The CDR3 DNA is TGTGCCAGCTCCAACGGGGGTGGCTACACCTTC. Full variable domain (remainder filled in from reference TRBV18 and TRBJ1-2): NAGVMQNPRHLVRRRGQEARLRCSPMKGHSHVYWYRQLPEEGLKFMVYLQKENIIDESGMPKERFSAEFPKEGPSILRIQQVVRGDSAAYFCASSNGGGYTFGSGTRLTVV.

This clone showed up just a few times. V gene TRBV27 combines with J gene TRBJ2-1, with TRBD1 identical over 8 bases. The CDR3 extends over 13 amino acids. Trimming removed 11 bases from V and 5 bases from J; junction bases left unmatched: 8. Germline CDR1 is MNHEY and CDR2 is SMNVEV (reference sequence). This CDR3 reads CARTGQVHNEQFF. The CDR3 DNA follows: TGTGCCCGGACGGGACAGGTACACAATGAGCAGTTCTTC.

This clone was detected a few times. J is TRBJ2-3 and V is TRBV5-1, with no clear D. The CDR3 length is 13 residues. Germline loops: CDR1 SGHRS, CDR2 YFSETQ. Trimming left V 0 bases short and J 6 bases short, with 8 bases between. CDR3 residues: CASSLEGKDTQYF. The CDR3 DNA reads as TGCGCCAGCAGCTTGGAAGGGAAGGATACGCAGTATTTT.

This clone has more than one count but fewer than ten. The chain links TRBV4-1 to TRBJ2-2; D gene unclear. From germline, CDR1 is MGHRA and CDR2 YSYEKL. V was clipped by 4 bases and J by 8 bases, with 8 bases between them. The CDR3 runs to 12 residues. Here the CDR3 reads CASSPRTGELFF. The CDR3 region has the DNA TGCGCCAGCAGCCCGCGGACGGGGGAGCTGTTTTTT.

This clone was recorded a few times. The rearrangement links TRBV5-4 to TRBJ1-1; D gene unclear. The V and J ends lost 2 bases and 1 base respectively, with 9 bases between them. The CDR3 spans 14 residues. Germline V CDR1 and CDR2: SGHNT, YYREEE (reference sequence). Written as DNA, the CDR3 is TGTGCCAGCAGCTTTGTACGCGAGAACACTGAAGCTTTCTTT. Protein: CASSFVRENTEAFF.

V and J are TRBV2 and TRBJ2-6; D is unclear. There are 14 residues in the CDR3. V lost 6 bases and J lost 4, with 10 bases in between. Germline lookup yields CDR1 SNHLY and CDR2 FYNNEI. Here the CDR3 reads CASRTNPGANVLTF. The CDR3 DNA follows: TGTGCCAGCAGGACGAACCCCGGGGCCAACGTCCTGACTTTC.

V gene TRBV9 combines with J gene TRBJ1-6, with 9 bases matching TRBD1. The CDR3 runs to 18 residues. Germline-derived CDR1 and CDR2 are SGDLS and YYNGEE. V was clipped by 0 bases and J by 6 bases; unmatched bases: 10. The CDR3 region has the DNA TGTGCCAGCAGCGTAGGGATACAGACAGGGGGACGTAATTCACCCCTCCACTTT. Protein product: CASSVGIQTGGRNSPLHF.

This clone was seen only a few times. The chain has TRBV6-1 and TRBJ1-1; D unclear. CDR1 is MNHNS and CDR2 is SASEGT in the germline V gene. The V gene lost 9 bases and the J gene lost 5 bases, with 13 bases spanning the gap. The CDR3 contains 12 residues. The CDR3: CASGQRETEAFF. CDR3 DNA sequence: TGTGCCAGTGGTCAGAGGGAGACTGAAGCTTTCTTT.

The V gene is TRBV9, the J gene TRBJ1-1; possibly TRBD1 for D (6 bases). V was cut by 0 bases and J by 5 bases, with 14 bases left in between. Germline V gives CDR1 SGDLS, CDR2 YYNGEE. This CDR3 is built from 15 residues. CDR3 DNA sequence: TGTGCCAGCAGCGTAGGTATGGGGGGCCGGACTGAAGCTTTCTTT. Translating gives CASSVGMGGRTEAFF. The full variable domain, with the rest looked up from reference TRBV9 and TRBJ1-1, is DSGVTQTPKHLITATGQRVTLRCSPRSGDLSVYWYQQSLDQGLQFLIQYYNGEERAKGNILERFSAQQFPDLHSELNLSSLELGDSALYFCASSVGMGGRTEAFFGQGTRLTVV.

This chain links TRBV18 with TRBJ2-2; D call uncertain. V gave up 0 bases and J gave up 1 base, with 9 bases separating them. The length of the CDR3 is 16 residues. Germline V gene lookup returns CDR1 KGHSH and CDR2 LQKENI. In DNA, the CDR3 is TGTGCCAGCTCACCACCGGGGATGTGGAACACCGGGGAGCTGTTTTTT. Residues: CASSPPGMWNTGELFF.

The chain recombines TRBV4-1 with TRBJ2-1; D unclear. Per the germline V gene, CDR1 is MGHRA and CDR2 is YSYEKL. The CDR3 has 15 amino acids. Trimming pared 4 bases from V and 5 bases from J, leaving 15 bases between. The chain's CDR3 is CASSPGRTMNNEQFF. CDR3 nucleotides: TGCGCCAGCAGCCCCGGAAGGACCATGAACAATGAGCAGTTCTTC.

V gene TRBV6-1 combines with J gene TRBJ1-3; D is unclear. Trimming took off 3 bases at V and 0 bases at J, with 6 bases between the two ends. Germline CDR1 is MNHNS and CDR2 is SASEGT. The CDR3 has 14 amino acids. CDR3 loop: CASSEKYSGNTIYF. The CDR3 DNA sequence: TGTGCCAGCAGTGAGAAGTACTCTGGAAACACCATATATTTT.

This clone was found a few times. The CDR3 is CAWSAPTRGALEKLFF. The CDR3 region has the DNA TGTGCCTGGAGTGCACCGACCCGGGGCGCTCTTGAAAAACTGTTTTTT. V and J are TRBV30 and TRBJ1-4; possible D gene TRBD1, 5 bases. CDR3 size: 16 residues. V was pared by 1 base and J by 7 bases, with 19 bases between. From germline, CDR1 is GTSNPN and CDR2 SVGIG (reference sequence).

This clone was seen a few times. V and J are TRBV29-1 and TRBJ2-5, with 7 bases aligning to TRBD2. The germline V gene encodes CDR1 SQVTM and CDR2 ANQGSEA. V shed 5 bases and J 4 bases; nucleotides not matched to a gene: 4. This CDR3 region has 12 residues. CDR3 protein: CSVQAGSETQYF. The CDR3 DNA follows: TGCAGCGTTCAAGCGGGGTCAGAGACCCAGTACTTC.

Turning to this clone: This CDR3 is also generated by other DNA sequences in the sample. This chain joins TRBV5-1 and TRBJ2-3, with TRBD2 identical over 10 bases. CDR3 length equals 16 residues. The germline V gene has CDR1 SGHRS and CDR2 YFSETQ. J was trimmed by 3 bases and V by 0 bases; bases with no gene match: 4. The CDR3 loop is CASSLGPSGGTDTQYF. The CDR3 DNA reads as TGCGCCAGCAGCTTGGGCCCTAGCGGGGGAACAGATACGCAGTATTTT. Filled out from reference TRBV5-1 and TRBJ2-3, the complete variable domain reads KAGVTQTPRYLIKTRGQQVTLSCSPISGHRSVSWYQQTPGQGLQFLFEYFSETQRNKGNFPGRFSGRQFSNSRSEMNVSTLELGDSALYLCASSLGPSGGTDTQYFGPGTRLTVL.

This clone was seen a few times. The chain carries TRBV4-1 and TRBJ2-3; TRBD2 matches 8 bases. The V and J ends lost 3 bases and 3 bases, in that order; junction bases with no gene match: 5. CDR1 and CDR2 from the germline V gene are MGHRA and YSYEKL. The CDR3 sequence is 15 residues long. Written as DNA, the CDR3 is TGCGCCAGCAGCCAGTTTACTAGCGGTACAGATACGCAGTATTTT. Translated, it gives CASSQFTSGTDTQYF.

In this sample, this clone turned up a few times. J is TRBJ2-7 and V is TRBV5-1, with a possible D match to TRBD1 (6 bases). The CDR3 runs 14 residues. Trimming took 4 bases from V and 0 from J, leaving 11 bases between them. Germline values: CDR1 SGHRS, CDR2 YFSETQ. The CDR3 DNA reads TGCGCCAGCAGCCAAAGGGACAACTCCTACGAGCAGTACTTC. Translated: CASSQRDNSYEQYF.

This clone showed up just a few times. The chain recombines TRBV6-5 with TRBJ1-1; 7 bases fit TRBD1. Germline CDR1 reads MNHEY; CDR2 reads SVGAGI. V lost 5 bases to trimming and J lost 4 bases; unmatched junction nucleotides: 10. CDR3 length equals 15 residues. The CDR3 coding sequence is TGTGCCAGCAGTAGGCCGACAGGGAGGGGCACTGAAGCTTTCTTT. Its translation: CASSRPTGRGTEAFF.

The chain carries TRBV5-1 and TRBJ2-7; D is uncertain. Germline CDR1 reads SGHRS; CDR2 reads YFSETQ. Trimming took 0 bases from V and 3 from J, leaving 10 bases between them. This CDR3 spans 14 amino acids. CDR3 nucleotides: TGCGCCAGCAGCTTGGGCCCTTCGGTCTACGAGCAGTACTTC. Translating it yields CASSLGPSVYEQYF.

V gene TRBV5-1 combines with J gene TRBJ2-3, with D possibly called TRBD1 or TRBD2 (6 bases each). The germline V and J ends were trimmed by 0 bases and 6 bases, with 23 bases remaining between them. The length of the CDR3 is 18 residues. CDR1 is SGHRS and CDR2 is YFSETQ in the germline V gene. The DNA of the CDR3 is TGCGCCAGCAGCTTGGTCTTATTCTCGGGGGCTCGGACGGATACGCAGTATTTT. Translated, it gives CASSLVLFSGARTDTQYF.

The chain is built from TRBV12-5 and TRBJ2-7; tentatively, D is TRBD1 (5 bases). CDR1 and CDR2 from the germline V gene are LGHNT and FRNRAP. Trimming took off 6 bases at V and 5 bases at J, with 14 bases between the two ends. The CDR3 consists of 13 residues. The DNA for the CDR3 is TGTGCTAGTGGCCCTACCTCAGGGAACGAGCAGTACTTC. Amino acids: CASGPTSGNEQYF. Filled out from reference TRBV12-5 and TRBJ2-7, the complete variable domain reads DARVTQTPRHKVTEMGQEVTMRCQPILGHNTVFWYRQTMMQGLELLAYFRNRAPLDDSGMPKDRFSAEMPDATLATLKIQPSEPRDSAVYFCASGPTSGNEQYFGPGTRLTVT.

The chain employs TRBV5-5 and TRBJ2-2, with TRBD1 as a possible D gene (6 bases). The germline V gene has CDR1 SGHKS and CDR2 YYEKEE (reference sequence). The CDR3 loop spans 16 amino acids. Trimming removed 1 base at V and 2 bases at J, with 12 bases between. In DNA form, the CDR3 reads TGTGCCAGCAGCTTGAGAGGGGGTATAAACACCGGGGAGCTGTTTTTT. This gives the protein CASSLRGGINTGELFF. The whole variable domain, filled in from reference TRBV5-5 and TRBJ2-2, reads DAGVTQSPTHLIKTRGQQVTLRCSPISGHKSVSWYQQVLGQGPQFIFQYYEKEERGRGNFPDRFSARQFPNYSSELNVNALLLGDSALYLCASSLRGGINTGELFFGEGSRLTVL.

This sequence joins TRBV5-4 and TRBJ2-7; 9 bases fit TRBD1. From germline, CDR1 is SGHNT and CDR2 YYREEE (reference sequence). Trimming removed 4 bases from V and 5 bases from J; junction bases left unmatched: 7. There are 14 residues in the CDR3. CDR3: CASSIYGTGHEQYF. The CDR3 DNA follows: TGTGCCAGCAGCATCTACGGGACAGGGCACGAGCAGTACTTC.

This chain uses TRBV18 with TRBJ1-2, with 7 nucleotides matching TRBD1. From germline, CDR1 is KGHSH and CDR2 LQKENI. Trimming cost V 5 bases and J 8 bases; bases outside gene matches: 8. This CDR3 is built from 13 residues. CDR3 coding DNA: TGTGCCAGCTCATGGACAGGAAACGACGGCTACACCTTC. Translating gives CASSWTGNDGYTF.